The rows below give T cell receptor beta chains drawn from one sample of a study of T cell responses to AZD1222 COVID-19 vaccine. Assay: immunoSEQ multiplex PCR; the TCRdb copy retains only in-frame clones and omits some. The sample lists 110,000 or so clones, 70% to 90% seen once, with roughly 6.7% in the top ten. Sequenced here: peripheral blood, sampled 28 days after the second AZD1222 dose. The receptors derive from an adult who received the AZD1222 COVID-19 vaccine. Both conserved end residues are part of each CDR3. Each record gives: clone size, V gene, CDR3 protein. Some rows mark clone size as missing; the rest say once, few, many or name a class of expanded clone.

clone_size: NA; v_call: TRBV4-3; cdr3_aa: CASSQRGGVVYEQYF
clone_size: NA; v_call: TRBV7-6; cdr3_aa: CASRLGTSGSDTQYF
clone_size: NA; v_call: TRBV15; cdr3_aa: CATSRVGASNQPQHF
clone_size: NA; v_call: TRBV18; cdr3_aa: CASSKDRGRNTEAFF
clone_size: NA; v_call: TRBV6-6; cdr3_aa: CASSPIVWDTEAFF
clone_size: NA; v_call: TRBV7-2; cdr3_aa: CASSLRVAGYTGELFF
clone_size: NA; v_call: TRBV7-2; cdr3_aa: CASSLSYEAFF
clone_size: NA; v_call: TRBV11-2; cdr3_aa: CASSLRYEQYF
clone_size: NA; v_call: TRBV5-1; cdr3_aa: CASSLEGASSGNTIYF
clone_size: NA; v_call: TRBV12-3/TRBV12-4; cdr3_aa: CASRARGSTEAFF
clone_size: NA; v_call: TRBV3-1/TRBV3-2; cdr3_aa: CASSLTWDSPLHF
clone_size: NA; v_call: TRBV2; cdr3_aa: CASSEGGILAFF
clone_size: NA; v_call: TRBV28; cdr3_aa: CATRDPGNTEAFF
clone_size: NA; v_call: TRBV7-2; cdr3_aa: CASSVWNAGTEAFF
clone_size: NA; v_call: TRBV2; cdr3_aa: CASSETGAGGGTDTQYF
clone_size: few; v_call: TRBV18; cdr3_aa: CASSPSDTQYF
clone_size: NA; v_call: TRBV29-1; cdr3_aa: CSVRTGADQPQHF
clone_size: few; v_call: TRBV9; cdr3_aa: CASSVGGGGEKNSPLHF
clone_size: NA; v_call: TRBV4-3; cdr3_aa: CASSQDLGRTSGKRTQYF
clone_size: NA; v_call: TRBV4-3; cdr3_aa: CASSQDWLAQETQYF
clone_size: NA; v_call: TRBV7-6; cdr3_aa: CASSLVAGGGSYEQYF
clone_size: NA; v_call: TRBV19; cdr3_aa: CASSKSRNTGELFF
clone_size: NA; v_call: TRBV29-1; cdr3_aa: CSVRVDSGNTIYF
clone_size: few; v_call: TRBV6-1; cdr3_aa: CASSDRQGAQGYGYTF
clone_size: NA; v_call: TRBV11-1; cdr3_aa: CASSLMGVSYEQYF
clone_size: NA; v_call: TRBV2; cdr3_aa: CASRRDRGETQYF
clone_size: NA; v_call: TRBV10-2; cdr3_aa: CASKIQGTAEKLFF
clone_size: NA; v_call: TRBV7-8; cdr3_aa: CASSLDSYRGDYGYTF
clone_size: NA; v_call: TRBV3-1/TRBV3-2; cdr3_aa: CASSQVLVGDTQYF
clone_size: once; v_call: TRBV7-8; cdr3_aa: CASSLVVEGTGELFF
clone_size: NA; v_call: TRBV15; cdr3_aa: CATSRDSTGSSYEQYF
clone_size: once; v_call: TRBV4-1; cdr3_aa: CASSQALAGGPTDTQYF
clone_size: NA; v_call: TRBV21-1; cdr3_aa: CASSQKMLLAVTEQYF
clone_size: NA; v_call: TRBV3-1/TRBV3-2; cdr3_aa: CASNRQGTEAFF
clone_size: NA; v_call: TRBV11-2; cdr3_aa: CASSSGGYNEQFF
clone_size: NA; v_call: TRBV3-1/TRBV3-2; cdr3_aa: CASSQVRGGELFF
clone_size: NA; v_call: TRBV7-2; cdr3_aa: CASSRGVSAFF
clone_size: few; v_call: TRBV4-2; cdr3_aa: CASSQVMGLAYGDTQYF
clone_size: NA; v_call: TRBV5-8; cdr3_aa: CASSLTASGGGEQYF
clone_size: NA; v_call: TRBV23-1; cdr3_aa: CASSPGRTGDGYTF
clone_size: NA; v_call: TRBV7-9; cdr3_aa: CASSHSGGRGTDTQYF
clone_size: NA; v_call: TRBV28; cdr3_aa: CASSFGEQPQHF